The 21 T cell receptor beta chains in this list originate from one sample, sequenced in a study of shared clonotypes between healthy human individuals. TCRdb's table, derived via immunoSEQ multiplex PCR, lists solely in-frame clones and lacks some. The top ten hold 34% of the sample, which has 550,000 to 800,000 clones, about nine tenths seen once. Sequencing was carried out using memory CD8+ T cells from PBMCs. The subset here: CD45RO+ cells pooled with CCR7-negative TemRA cells. These receptors were taken from a man aged 18 to 29 in good health. Some clones in this sample may be carry-over from other donors' samples.

The chain's CDR3 is CASRYRGGDTEAFF. In DNA form, the CDR3 reads TGTGCCAGCAGATACAGGGGGGGGGACACTGAAGCTTTCTTT. The chain couples TRBV28 to TRBJ1-1; 8 bases align to TRBD1. The CDR3 spans 14 residues. Trimming at V came to 6 bases and at J to 3 bases, leaving 6 bases not matched to a gene. Germline V gene sequence: CDR1 MDHEN, CDR2 SYDVKM.

The chain recombines TRBV10-3 with TRBJ2-1; 8 nucleotides match TRBD1. The CDR3 loop spans 15 amino acids. J gave up 0 bases and V 3 bases, and 1 base lay outside the gene matches. Germline CDR1 ENHRY, CDR2 SYGVKD. CDR3 residues: CAISEGQGSYNEQFF. The CDR3 coding sequence is TGTGCCATCAGTGAAGGACAGGGCTCCTACAATGAGCAGTTCTTC.

The chain couples TRBV28 to TRBJ2-1; 9 bases align to TRBD2. The V segment lost 3 bases and the J segment 10 bases; nucleotides outside the gene matches: 7. Germline CDR1 reads MDHEN; CDR2 reads SYDVKM. CDR3 length equals 14 residues. In DNA form, the CDR3 reads TGTGCCAGCAGTTTTAGCGGGGGAGGGCGGGAGCAGTTCTTC. Its protein product is CASSFSGGGREQFF.

The V call is TRBV28, the J call TRBJ1-5; tentative D call: TRBD1 (5 bases). Per germline, CDR1 MDHEN and CDR2 SYDVKM. The CDR3 is made up of 14 amino acids. The V gene lost 3 bases and the J gene lost 4 bases, with 10 bases spanning the gap. CDR3 loop: CASSFGRGNQPQHF. The CDR3, as DNA: TGTGCCAGCAGTTTCGGCCGGGGGAATCAGCCCCAGCATTTT.

The chain combines TRBV27 with TRBJ2-7; TRBD1 aligns across 9 bases. The CDR3 spans 14 residues. Germline V gives CDR1 MNHEY, CDR2 SMNVEV (reference sequence). The ends lost 3 bases at V and 4 bases at J; junction bases unmatched: 4. The CDR3: CASSLWDREYEQYF. The CDR3 region has the DNA TGTGCCAGCAGTTTGTGGGACAGGGAGTACGAGCAGTACTTC.

This chain uses TRBV5-1 with TRBJ2-1, with 13 bases fitting TRBD2. Per the germline V gene, CDR1 is SGHRS and CDR2 is YFSETQ. V shed 4 bases and J 7 bases; nucleotides not matched to a gene: 8. CDR3 length: 16 residues. CDR3 amino acids: CASSHGPGLAGNEQFF. As DNA, the CDR3 is TGCGCCAGCAGCCACGGACCGGGACTAGCGGGGAATGAGCAGTTCTTC.

This chain links TRBV30 with TRBJ2-2; D remains ambiguous. There are 16 residues in the CDR3. Germline V gives CDR1 GTSNPN, CDR2 SVGIG (reference sequence). V was pared by 0 bases and J by 2 bases, with 13 bases between. The CDR3 sequence: CAWSVVTAGNTGELFF. The DNA of the CDR3 is TGTGCCTGGAGTGTAGTAACGGCAGGAAACACCGGGGAGCTGTTTTTT.

The chain joins TRBV19 to TRBJ1-1; 10 bases map to TRBD1. Germline values: CDR1 LNHDA, CDR2 SQIVND (reference sequence). The CDR3 is 12 residues long. Unmatched junction bases numbered 4, after V lost 8 bases and J lost 7 bases. The CDR3 protein is CASGDRGVEAFF. CDR3 DNA: TGTGCCAGTGGGGACAGGGGCGTTGAAGCTTTCTTT.

This clone was found once. V usage is TRBV27 and J usage is TRBJ2-7, with TRBD1 as a possible D gene (6 bases). The CDR3 sequence is 12 residues long. Germline V gene data show CDR1 as MNHEY and CDR2 as SMNVEV (reference sequence). The germline V and J ends were trimmed by 6 bases and 5 bases, with 11 bases remaining between them. CDR3: CASSRTGNEQYF. As DNA, the CDR3 is TGTGCCAGCAGCCGAACAGGGAACGAGCAGTACTTC.

The chain recombines TRBV15 with TRBJ2-5; D might be TRBD1 or TRBD2, each matching 5 bases. The CDR3 is made up of 16 amino acids. The ends were cut back, 5 bases at V and 3 bases at J, with 19 bases in the middle. CDR1 LNHNV and CDR2 YYDKDF come from the germline V gene (reference sequence). CDR3 DNA: TGTGCCACCAGCGGCCTTACGGGGCAGCGGAAAGAGACCCAGTACTTC. Its translation is CATSGLTGQRKETQYF.

V gene TRBV28 combines with J gene TRBJ2-2, with D possibly matching TRBD1 (6 bases). The CDR3 loop spans 15 amino acids. Germline lookup yields CDR1 MDHEN and CDR2 SYDVKM. V was cut by 3 bases and J by 5 bases, with 13 bases left in between. The DNA of the CDR3 is TGTGCCAGCAGTTTGTGGCAGGGGCGAACCGGGGAGCTGTTTTTT. Translating gives CASSLWQGRTGELFF.

The V and J genes are TRBV13 and TRBJ1-1; weak D call: TRBD1 (5 bases). Trimming took 2 bases from V and 1 from J, leaving 11 bases between them. The CDR3 consists of 15 residues. From germline, CDR1 is PRHDT and CDR2 FYEKMQ (reference sequence). The CDR3 DNA is TGTGCCAGCAGCTTACCGGGACCGCAGAACACTGAAGCTTTCTTT. Translated, it gives CASSLPGPQNTEAFF.

The rearrangement links TRBV29-1 to TRBJ2-2; 8 nucleotides agree with TRBD1. The V and J ends lost 2 bases and 5 bases, in that order; junction bases with no gene match: 10. The CDR3 is 16 amino acids. Germline lookup yields CDR1 SQVTM and CDR2 ANQGSEA. The CDR3 DNA reads as TGCAGCGTTGAAAAGCAACAGGGGGTAGGGACCGGGGAGCTGTTTTTT. This encodes CSVEKQQGVGTGELFF.

The chain carries TRBV10-3 and TRBJ2-4; 7 bases agree with TRBD1. The CDR3 covers 16 residues. Germline V CDR1 and CDR2: ENHRY, SYGVKD. The trim removed 3 bases at V and 0 bases at J, leaving 5 bases unmatched. The CDR3 loop reads CAISETGALAKNIQYF. The CDR3 bases are TGTGCCATCAGTGAAACAGGGGCCTTAGCCAAAAACATTCAGTACTTC.

The chain's CDR3 is CASSSRDRGLTLNYGYTF. CDR3 DNA: TGTGCCAGCAGCTCCCGAGACAGGGGGCTAACTCTTAACTATGGCTACACCTTC. The gene calls are TRBV7-9 and TRBJ1-2; the match to TRBD1 covers 10 bases. J gave up 1 base and V 4 bases, and 12 bases lay outside the gene matches. Germline lookup yields CDR1 SEHNR and CDR2 FQNEAQ (reference sequence). The CDR3 sequence is 18 residues long.

This chain joins TRBV7-6 and TRBJ2-7; TRBD2 matches 7 bases. CDR3 size: 17 residues. Trimming removed 5 bases from V and 1 base from J; junction bases left unmatched: 14. CDR1 and CDR2 (germline): SGHVS, FNYEAQ. CDR3 sequence (DNA): TGTGCCAGCAGCCCCGGTGAGGCGGGAGCCCTATCCTACGAGCAGTACTTC. Translation: CASSPGEAGALSYEQYF.

Here the CDR3 DNA reads TGTGCCAAGGACAGGGGATACGAGCAGTACTTC. It specifies CAKDRGYEQYF. V and J are TRBV7-2 and TRBJ2-7; TRBD1 matches 9 bases. The V and J ends lost 10 bases and 4 bases, in that order; junction bases with no gene match: 2. The germline gives CDR1 SGHTA, CDR2 FQGNSA. The CDR3 is made up of 11 amino acids.

V gene TRBV7-3 combines with J gene TRBJ2-1; no clear D. This CDR3 has 14 amino acids. CDR1 SGHTA and CDR2 FQGTGA come from the germline V gene. The ends were cut back, 1 base at V and 7 bases at J, with 11 bases in the middle. CDR3 protein: CASSLIGYSNEQFF. CDR3 DNA: TGTGCCAGCAGCTTAATCGGCTATTCGAATGAGCAGTTCTTC.

The CDR3 nucleotides are TGTGCCAGCAGCCCCACGAAAGGACAAGCCTACGAGCAGTACTTC. It specifies CASSPTKGQAYEQYF. The chain has TRBV13 and TRBJ2-7; possible D gene TRBD1, 5 bases. The germline CDR1 and CDR2 sequences are PRHDT and FYEKMQ (reference sequence). CDR3 size: 15 residues. With 5 bases removed from V and 2 bases from J, the gap between germline ends came to 16 bases.

The V gene is TRBV19, the J gene TRBJ2-5; D may be TRBD2 (5 bases). Trimming cost V 8 bases and J 11 bases, with 12 bases left between them. The germline CDR1 and CDR2 sequences are LNHDA and SQIVND (reference sequence). CDR3 length: 10 amino acids. In DNA form, the CDR3 reads TGTGCCAGTTTCCCATGGGAGCAGTACTTC. Its translation is CASFPWEQYF. The full variable domain, its missing parts supplied by reference TRBV19 and TRBJ2-5, is DGGITQSPKYLFRKEGQNVTLSCEQNLNHDAMYWYRQDPGQGLRLIYYSQIVNDFQKGDIAEGYSVSREKKESFPLTVTSAQKNPTAFYLCASFPWEQYFGPGTRLLVL.

The V call is TRBV9, the J call TRBJ2-3, with D unclear. Germline CDR1 and CDR2: SGDLS and YYNGEE. Trimming cost V 2 bases and J 1 base, with 8 bases left between them. This CDR3 contains 14 residues. As DNA, the CDR3 is TGTGCCAGCAGCGTCATGGGCGGCACAGATACGCAGTATTTT. Residues: CASSVMGGTDTQYF.